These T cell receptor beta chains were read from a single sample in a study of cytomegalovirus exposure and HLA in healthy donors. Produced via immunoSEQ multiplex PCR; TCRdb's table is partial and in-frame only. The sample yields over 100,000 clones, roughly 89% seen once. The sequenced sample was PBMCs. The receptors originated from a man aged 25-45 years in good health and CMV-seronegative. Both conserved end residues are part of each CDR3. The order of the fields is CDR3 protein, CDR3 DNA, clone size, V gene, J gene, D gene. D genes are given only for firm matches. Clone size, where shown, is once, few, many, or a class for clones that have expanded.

CDR3: CASSARQGAWEKLFF
DNA: TGTGCCAGCAGCGCCCGACAGGGGGCATGGGAAAAACTGTTTTTT
size: -
V: TRBV11-2
J: TRBJ1-4
D: TRBD1

CDR3: CAISELFGADSPLHF
DNA: TGTGCCATCAGTGAGTTGTTTGGGGCAGATTCACCCCTCCACTTT
size: -
V: TRBV10-3
J: TRBJ1-6
D: -

CDR3: CASSSTWTDQETQYF
DNA: TGTGCCAGCAGCTCGACTTGGACAGACCAAGAGACCCAGTACTTC
size: -
V: TRBV5-6
J: TRBJ2-5
D: -

CDR3: CASNRGWGQPQHF
DNA: TGTGCCAGCAACCGGGGTTGGGGTCAGCCCCAGCATTTT
size: few
V: TRBV6-1
J: TRBJ1-5
D: -

CDR3: CASSLTGTDTQYF
DNA: TGTGCCAGCAGCCTTACAGGCACAGATACGCAGTATTTT
size: -
V: TRBV11-3
J: TRBJ2-3
D: -

CDR3: CASRSSYNSPLHF
DNA: TGTGCCAGCCGGAGCTCCTATAATTCACCCCTCCACTTT
size: -
V: TRBV6-6
J: TRBJ1-6
D: -

CDR3: CASSQRWDRGHGYTF
DNA: TGCGCCAGCAGCCAGCGTTGGGACAGGGGGCATGGCTACACCTTC
size: -
V: TRBV5-1
J: TRBJ1-2
D: TRBD1

CDR3: CASSEVGGPLNEQFF
DNA: TGTGCCAGCAGTGAAGTGGGGGGGCCATTAAATGAGCAGTTCTTC
size: -
V: TRBV6-1
J: TRBJ2-1
D: -

CDR3: CASSTSGGDTYEQYF
DNA: TGTGCCAGCAGCACGAGCGGGGGGGATACCTACGAGCAGTACTTC
size: -
V: TRBV9
J: TRBJ2-7
D: TRBD2

CDR3: CASSVDPGGLFDEQFF
DNA: TGTGCCAGCAGCGTAGATCCGGGGGGGCTTTTTGATGAGCAGTTCTTC
size: -
V: TRBV9
J: TRBJ2-1
D: TRBD2

CDR3: CASSARDRGQTGELFF
DNA: TGTGCCAGCAGCGCGCGGGACAGGGGGCAAACCGGGGAGCTGTTTTTT
size: -
V: TRBV7-9
J: TRBJ2-2
D: TRBD1

CDR3: CASSPQLNTEAFF
DNA: TGTGCCAGCAGCCCACAACTGAACACTGAAGCTTTCTTT
size: -
V: TRBV14
J: TRBJ1-1
D: -

CDR3: CATSRGGAGLNEQFF
DNA: TGTGCCACCAGCCGCGGGGGGGCCGGCTTGAATGAGCAGTTCTTC
size: -
V: TRBV15
J: TRBJ2-1
D: TRBD2

CDR3: CASSLVQGVQAEAFF
DNA: TGCGCCAGCAGCTTAGTACAGGGTGTCCAAGCTGAAGCTTTCTTT
size: once
V: TRBV5-1
J: TRBJ1-1
D: -

CDR3: CAISRIGTVEPSSTDTQYF
DNA: TGTGCCATCAGTAGGATAGGGACAGTAGAACCTTCTAGCACAGATACGCAGTATTTT
size: once
V: TRBV10-3
J: TRBJ2-3
D: TRBD1

CDR3: CASSTDQGQRNQPQHF
DNA: TGTGCCAGCAGCACGGACCAGGGACAGCGCAATCAGCCCCAGCATTTT
size: -
V: TRBV21-1
J: TRBJ1-5
D: -

CDR3: CASSLAASGSIQYF
DNA: TGTGCCAGCAGCTTAGCGGCTAGCGGTAGCATTCAGTACTTC
size: -
V: TRBV11-1
J: TRBJ2-4
D: TRBD2

CDR3: CASSIETGADQPQHF
DNA: TGTGCCAGTAGTATAGAAACAGGGGCCGATCAGCCCCAGCATTTT
size: -
V: TRBV19
J: TRBJ1-5
D: TRBD1

CDR3: CASSQLQGSTGELFF
DNA: TGTGCCAGCAGCCAGCTACAGGGGTCTACCGGGGAGCTGTTTTTT
size: -
V: TRBV4-2
J: TRBJ2-2
D: TRBD1

CDR3: CASLDRGSNQPQHF
DNA: TGTGCCAGTCTGGACAGGGGAAGCAATCAGCCCCAGCATTTT
size: once
V: TRBV19
J: TRBJ1-5
D: TRBD1

CDR3: CASSVSQGAPGNSPLHF
DNA: TGTGCCAGCAGCGTTTCTCAGGGGGCTCCGGGCAATTCACCCCTCCACTTT
size: -
V: TRBV9
J: TRBJ1-6
D: TRBD1

CDR3: CASSEAPSGVAGELFF
DNA: TGTGCCAGCAGTGAAGCGCCTAGCGGGGTGGCCGGGGAGCTGTTTTTT
size: -
V: TRBV6-1
J: TRBJ2-2
D: TRBD2

CDR3: CASSRSYSSYNSPLHF
DNA: TGTGCCAGTAGTAGAAGTTACAGCTCCTATAATTCACCCCTCCACTTT
size: -
V: TRBV19
J: TRBJ1-6
D: -

CDR3: CSVGRGYEQYF
DNA: TGCAGCGTGGGGCGGGGATACGAGCAGTACTTC
size: -
V: TRBV29-1
J: TRBJ2-7
D: -

CDR3: CASKVGGSYNSPLHF
DNA: TGCGCCAGCAAGGTAGGGGGCTCCTATAATTCACCCCTCCACTTT
size: -
V: TRBV5-1
J: TRBJ1-6
D: -

CDR3: CSAKLAGGTDTQYF
DNA: TGCAGCGCAAAACTAGCGGGGGGAACAGATACGCAGTATTTT
size: -
V: TRBV29-1
J: TRBJ2-3
D: TRBD2

CDR3: CASKRTSGGSETQYF
DNA: TGTGCCAGCAAGAGGACTAGCGGGGGGTCAGAGACCCAGTACTTC
size: -
V: TRBV6-1
J: TRBJ2-5
D: TRBD2

CDR3: CASSRTGLLLTDTQYF
DNA: TGCGCCAGCAGCCGAACAGGTTTACTGCTCACAGATACGCAGTATTTT
size: -
V: TRBV4-3
J: TRBJ2-3
D: -

CDR3: CASSTGQGGIHGYTF
DNA: TGTGCCAGCAGTACTGGACAGGGGGGTATCCATGGCTACACCTTC
size: -
V: TRBV28
J: TRBJ1-2
D: TRBD1

CDR3: CASSTNRVSNQPQHF
DNA: TGTGCCAGTAGTACAAACAGGGTCAGCAATCAGCCCCAGCATTTT
size: many
V: TRBV19
J: TRBJ1-5
D: -

CDR3: CSVTRTGNTGELFF
DNA: TGCAGCGTTACCAGGACAGGGAACACCGGGGAGCTGTTTTTT
size: -
V: TRBV29-1
J: TRBJ2-2
D: TRBD1

CDR3: CASSPLSGTGSDPDF
DNA: TGCGCCAGCAGCCCGTTATCCGGGACAGGATCCGATCCGGACTTC
size: -
V: TRBV5-1
J: TRBJ2-7
D: TRBD1

CDR3: CASSRGDRASQAPQHF
DNA: TGTGCCAGTAGTAGAGGGGACAGGGCATCGCAAGCGCCCCAGCATTTT
size: -
V: TRBV19
J: TRBJ1-5
D: TRBD1

CDR3: CASSPTGSSYEQYF
DNA: TGTGCCAGCAGCCCGACAGGCAGCTCCTACGAGCAGTACTTC
size: -
V: TRBV5-8
J: TRBJ2-7
D: -

CDR3: CASSDLLSSGETQYF
DNA: TGTGCCAGCAGTGATTTATTGTCTAGCGGGGAGACCCAGTACTTC
size: -
V: TRBV2
J: TRBJ2-5
D: TRBD2

CDR3: CASSLQGYSYEQYF
DNA: TGTGCCAGCTCGCTACAGGGTTACTCCTACGAGCAGTACTTC
size: -
V: TRBV18
J: TRBJ2-7
D: -

CDR3: CATSPSGGSYEQYF
DNA: TGTGCCACCAGCCCCTCTGGAGGCTCCTACGAGCAGTACTTC
size: -
V: TRBV15
J: TRBJ2-7
D: -

CDR3: CASSLDLAGSTDTQYF
DNA: TGTGCCAGCAGCTTAGATCTAGCGGGGAGCACAGATACGCAGTATTTT
size: -
V: TRBV7-6
J: TRBJ2-3
D: TRBD2

CDR3: CSVVPRGGEGTEAFF
DNA: TGCAGCGTTGTTCCCCGGGGCGGGGAGGGCACTGAAGCTTTCTTT
size: -
V: TRBV29-1
J: TRBJ1-1
D: -

CDR3: CASSGRTVIKWYTGELFF
DNA: TGTGCCAGCAGCGGCCGGACAGTGATAAAATGGTACACCGGGGAGCTGTTTTTT
size: -
V: TRBV7-9
J: TRBJ2-2
D: -

CDR3: CASSQDPIGNRDNGYTF
DNA: TGCGCCAGCAGCCAAGATCCAATTGGAAACAGGGATAATGGCTACACCTTC
size: -
V: TRBV4-1
J: TRBJ1-2
D: -

CDR3: CASSLYGRDEQFF
DNA: TGTGCCAGCAGCTTATACGGGAGGGATGAGCAGTTCTTC
size: -
V: TRBV7-3
J: TRBJ2-1
D: TRBD2

CDR3: CASSTRAGGPYEQYF
DNA: TGTGCCAGTAGTACTCGAGCGGGGGGGCCTTACGAGCAGTACTTC
size: -
V: TRBV19
J: TRBJ2-7
D: TRBD2

CDR3: CASSLANEQFF
DNA: TGCGCCAGCAGCTTAGCCAATGAGCAGTTCTTC
size: -
V: TRBV5-1
J: TRBJ2-1
D: -

CDR3: CASSPGTARMGNEQFF
DNA: TGTGCCAGCAGTCCCGGGACAGCCAGAATGGGTAATGAGCAGTTCTTC
size: -
V: TRBV27
J: TRBJ2-1
D: TRBD1

CDR3: CASSVNSRATNEKLFF
DNA: TGTGCCAGCAGCGTAAACTCGAGGGCAACTAATGAAAAACTGTTTTTT
size: -
V: TRBV9
J: TRBJ1-4
D: -

CDR3: CASSLPSRSTDTQYF
DNA: TGCGCCAGCAGCTTACCCTCTAGGTCCACAGATACGCAGTATTTT
size: -
V: TRBV4-1
J: TRBJ2-3
D: -

CDR3: CASSYGQGITEAFF
DNA: TGTGCCAGCAGCTACGGACAGGGAATAACTGAAGCTTTCTTT
size: -
V: TRBV5-4
J: TRBJ1-1
D: TRBD1

CDR3: CASSLVASGYYNEQFF
DNA: TGTGCCAGCAGCTTGGTGGCTAGCGGGTACTACAATGAGCAGTTCTTC
size: -
V: TRBV5-6
J: TRBJ2-1
D: TRBD2

CDR3: CASSRGGGETQYF
DNA: TGTGCCAGCAGCCGTGGGGGGGGCGAGACCCAGTACTTC
size: -
V: TRBV7-9
J: TRBJ2-5
D: -

CDR3: CASSESPGTGGGYTF
DNA: TGTGCCAGCAGTGAGTCCCCCGGGACAGGGGGTGGCTACACCTTC
size: -
V: TRBV6-4
J: TRBJ1-2
D: TRBD1

CDR3: CASSSGTAEIYEQYF
DNA: TGTGCCAGCAGCTCCGGGACAGCGGAAATCTACGAGCAGTACTTC
size: -
V: TRBV7-9
J: TRBJ2-7
D: TRBD1

CDR3: CASSPLSNEQFF
DNA: TGTGCCAGCTCACCATTGAGCAATGAGCAGTTCTTC
size: -
V: TRBV18
J: TRBJ2-1
D: -

CDR3: CASSIVGTGGEKLFF
DNA: TGTGCCAGTAGTATCGTGGGGACAGGGGGTGAAAAACTGTTTTTT
size: once
V: TRBV19
J: TRBJ1-4
D: TRBD1